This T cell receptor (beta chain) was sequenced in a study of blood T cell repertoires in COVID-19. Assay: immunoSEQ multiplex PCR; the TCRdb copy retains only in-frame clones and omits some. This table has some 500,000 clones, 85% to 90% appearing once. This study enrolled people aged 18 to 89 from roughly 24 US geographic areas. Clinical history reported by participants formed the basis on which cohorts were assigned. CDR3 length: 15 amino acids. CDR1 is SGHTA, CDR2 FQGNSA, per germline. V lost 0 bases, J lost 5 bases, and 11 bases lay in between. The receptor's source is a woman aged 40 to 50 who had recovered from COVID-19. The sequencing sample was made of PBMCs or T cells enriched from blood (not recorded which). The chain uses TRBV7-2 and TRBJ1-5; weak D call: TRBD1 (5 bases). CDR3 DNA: TGTGCCAGCAGCTTAGCTTTCGGGGGATATCAGCCCCAGCATTTT. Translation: CASSLAFGGYQPQHF.